Below, one T cell receptor (beta chain) is given with its context. Its antigen is not identified. Germline values: CDR1 GTSNPN, CDR2 SVGIG (reference sequence). This CDR3 spans 12 amino acids. The V segment lost 4 bases and the J segment 8 bases; nucleotides outside the gene matches: 7. Primers included in the PCR were 60 Vbeta and 13 Jbeta primers. Data came from immunoSEQ multiplex PCR; TCRdb stores just in-frame clones and leaves some out. This sample yields around 150,000 clones, of which 60% to 85% are seen a single time; roughly 3.6% belongs to the top ten. This sample is drawn from a study of cytomegalovirus exposure and HLA in healthy donors. Study context: Among the roughly 400 genotyped donors, 81% were placed in the Caucasian-associated ancestry cluster.

Findings of the study overall: Cytomegalovirus-associated status was assigned to about 160 TCR beta chains. The authors judged a highly shared variant cluster likely a sequencing artifact.

What was sequenced was PBMCs. The chain employs TRBV30 and TRBJ1-2, with 7 nucleotides matching TRBD1. The clonotype was recovered from a man aged 25 to 40 in good health and CMV-seropositive. The CDR3 bases are TGTGCCTGGAACCAGGGGGGTGAAGGCTACACCTTC. This encodes CAWNQGGEGYTF.